The rows below give T cell receptor beta chains drawn from one sample of a study of blood T cell repertoires in COVID-19. TCRdb's table, derived via immunoSEQ multiplex PCR, lists solely in-frame clones and lacks some. This sample carries 250,000 to 400,000 clones, about nine tenths of them seen once, and the ten largest clones take under 3%. Input material: peripheral blood. These receptors all come from a woman aged 25 to 39 with COVID-19, enrolled during active disease. The CDR3 runs from the conserved cysteine through the conserved F or W. D genes are given only for firm matches.

J gene: TRBJ2-7
D gene: TRBD2
V gene: TRBV28
CDR3 length: 15
CDR3 protein: CASSLWTSGNYEQYF
CDR3 DNA: TGTGCCAGCAGTTTATGGACTAGCGGAAACTACGAGCAGTACTTC

J gene: TRBJ2-5
D gene: TRBD1
V gene: TRBV5-1
CDR3 length: 16
CDR3 protein: CASSVGQGVSLETQYF
CDR3 DNA: TGCGCCAGCAGCGTCGGACAGGGTGTGAGTTTAGAGACCCAGTACTTC

J gene: TRBJ2-7
D gene: TRBD1
V gene: TRBV9
CDR3 length: 15
CDR3 protein: CASSVAGTGFDEQYF
CDR3 DNA: TGTGCCAGCAGCGTAGCCGGGACAGGTTTCGATGAGCAGTACTTC

J gene: TRBJ1-1
D gene: TRBD1
V gene: TRBV7-2
CDR3 length: 13
CDR3 protein: CASSGQGATEAFF
CDR3 DNA: TGTGCCAGCAGCGGACAGGGGGCCACTGAAGCTTTCTTT

J gene: TRBJ2-2
D gene: TRBD2
V gene: TRBV6-4
CDR3 length: 15
CDR3 protein: CASSKLAGHTGELFF
CDR3 DNA: TGTGCCAGCAGCAAACTAGCGGGACACACCGGGGAGCTGTTTTTT

J gene: TRBJ2-5
D gene: .
V gene: TRBV5-4
CDR3 length: 12
CDR3 protein: CASSLARETQYF
CDR3 DNA: TGTGCCAGCAGCTTGGCTAGGGAGACCCAGTACTTC

J gene: TRBJ2-1
D gene: .
V gene: TRBV7-2
CDR3 length: 14
CDR3 protein: CASSPPEAYNEQFF
CDR3 DNA: TGTGCCAGCAGCCCTCCGGAAGCGTACAATGAGCAGTTCTTC

J gene: TRBJ2-7
D gene: TRBD2
V gene: TRBV6-4
CDR3 length: 13
CDR3 protein: CASSEGTNDEQYF
CDR3 DNA: TGTGCCAGCAGTGAAGGGACTAATGACGAGCAGTACTTC

J gene: TRBJ1-2
D gene: TRBD1
V gene: TRBV27
CDR3 length: 13
CDR3 protein: CASRTGTGDGYTF
CDR3 DNA: TGTGCCAGCAGAACCGGGACAGGGGACGGCTACACCTTC

J gene: TRBJ2-5
D gene: TRBD1
V gene: TRBV5-4
CDR3 length: 13
CDR3 protein: CASMGQGQETQYF
CDR3 DNA: TGTGCCAGCATGGGACAGGGACAAGAGACCCAGTACTTC

J gene: TRBJ2-1
D gene: TRBD2
V gene: TRBV24-1
CDR3 length: 15
CDR3 protein: CATSDRTSGNNEQFF
CDR3 DNA: TGTGCCACCAGTGATCGAACTAGCGGGAACAATGAGCAGTTCTTC

J gene: TRBJ2-5
D gene: TRBD1
V gene: TRBV14
CDR3 length: 14
CDR3 protein: CASRRAGGRETQYF
CDR3 DNA: TGTGCCAGCAGGCGAGCAGGGGGCCGGGAGACCCAGTACTTC

J gene: TRBJ1-2
D gene: .
V gene: TRBV24-1
CDR3 length: 12
CDR3 protein: CATSDYRGGYTF
CDR3 DNA: TGTGCCACCAGTGATTATAGGGGAGGCTACACCTTC

J gene: TRBJ1-2
D gene: .
V gene: TRBV14
CDR3 length: 14
CDR3 protein: CASSQGARIYGYTF
CDR3 DNA: TGTGCCAGCAGCCAAGGAGCGAGGATCTATGGCTACACCTTC

J gene: TRBJ1-5
D gene: TRBD1
V gene: TRBV6-5
CDR3 length: 15
CDR3 protein: CASSPGQGFSQPQHF
CDR3 DNA: TGTGCCAGCAGCCCGGGACAGGGGTTCTCTCAGCCCCAGCATTTT

J gene: TRBJ1-3
D gene: .
V gene: TRBV3-1/TRBV3-2
CDR3 length: 16
CDR3 protein: CASSQGPTATGNTIYF
CDR3 DNA: TGTGCCAGCAGCCAGGGCCCGACAGCAACTGGAAACACCATATATTTT